Listed below are T cell receptor beta chains from one sample, sequenced in a study of blood T cells in healthy people across ages. TCRdb re-derived calls from the 5' RACE reads in MiXCR, one entry per CDR3 protein. The data contain hundreds of thousands of distinct CDR3 sequences, around two fifths of them singletons. The specimen sequenced was blood. These receptors were taken from a man aged 55 to 69 in good health. Each CDR3 is given with its conserved first and last residue. The D gene is left open where the match is weak. Some rows mark clone size as missing; the rest say once, few, many or name a class of expanded clone.

J,D,size,V,DNA,CDR3
TRBJ2-1,.,.,TRBV9,TGTGCCAGCAGCGTGAGGAGGACGGAGACCCAGTTCTTC,CASSVRRTETQFF
TRBJ1-5,.,few,TRBV28,TGTGCCAGCAGTGAGGGACTCCCGAGCGGTCAGCCCCAGCATTTT,CASSEGLPSGQPQHF
TRBJ2-3,.,.,TRBV29-1,TGCAGCGTTGCACTCGTAGCAGATACGCAGTATTTT,CSVALVADTQYF
TRBJ1-4,TRBD1,.,TRBV7-9,TGTGCCAGCAGCTTTCGACAGGGGGCTGATGAAAAACTGTTTTTT,CASSFRQGADEKLFF
TRBJ1-2,.,.,TRBV6-2/TRBV6-3,TGTGCCAGCAGTTCCGGTCGGAGCTATGGCTACACCTTC,CASSSGRSYGYTF
TRBJ1-2,.,.,TRBV27,TGTGCCAGCAGTAAGGTGGGGCCCCGCTATGGTTATGGCTACACCTTC,CASSKVGPRYGYGYTF
TRBJ2-1,TRBD1,.,TRBV7-9,TGTGCCAGCAGCCTATGGACAGGACGGTCTGGGCAGTTCTTC,CASSLWTGRSGQFF
TRBJ1-1,.,.,TRBV4-3,TGCGCCAGCAGCCAAGATAGGACACCGAACACTGAAGCTTTCTTT,CASSQDRTPNTEAFF
TRBJ1-2,TRBD1,few,TRBV5-1,TGCGCCAGCAGCTTGGGACAGGGGGCGTCCGGCTATGGCTACACCTTC,CASSLGQGASGYGYTF
TRBJ2-7,.,few,TRBV29-1,TGCAGCTATTGTGGGGACTCCTACGAGCAGTACTTC,CSYCGDSYEQYF
TRBJ2-5,TRBD2,.,TRBV20-1,TGCAGTGCTAGAGCCTTATGGGGACTAGCGGGGGGCACCGCCCAAGAGACCCAGTACTTC,CSARALWGLAGGTAQETQYF
TRBJ2-7,TRBD1,.,TRBV6-5,TGTGCCAGCAGTTACGTGACAGGGAACTACGAGCAGTACTTC,CASSYVTGNYEQYF
TRBJ2-7,.,.,TRBV7-2,TGTGCCAGCATCTCCGGGACGGTCTACGAGCAGTACTTC,CASISGTVYEQYF
TRBJ2-7,.,.,TRBV2,TGTGCCAGCAGTGAATCGGCGGCCTCCTACGAGCAGTACTTC,CASSESAASYEQYF
TRBJ1-2,.,.,TRBV5-1,TGCGCCAGCAGCTTGACCCGACAGGCCCCCGCTGGCTACACCTTC,CASSLTRQAPAGYTF
TRBJ1-2,TRBD1,.,TRBV6-6,TGTGCCAGCAGTTCTCGGACAGGGAACTATGGCCACACCTTC,CASSSRTGNYGHTF
TRBJ1-2,.,few,TRBV20-1,TGCAGTGCTAGCCAGACTGGGGACTATGGCTACACCTTC,CSASQTGDYGYTF
TRBJ2-7,.,.,TRBV10-3,TGTGCCATCAGTGAGCTAGGCTCCTACGAGCAGTACTTC,CAISELGSYEQYF
TRBJ2-1,.,once,TRBV7-7,TGTGCCAGCAGCCGCTCGGACCACAATGAGCAGTTCTTC,CASSRSDHNEQFF
TRBJ1-1,TRBD1,.,TRBV6-2/TRBV6-3,TGTGCCAGCAGATCCGCAGGGGGAAACACTGAAGCTTTCTTT,CASRSAGGNTEAFF